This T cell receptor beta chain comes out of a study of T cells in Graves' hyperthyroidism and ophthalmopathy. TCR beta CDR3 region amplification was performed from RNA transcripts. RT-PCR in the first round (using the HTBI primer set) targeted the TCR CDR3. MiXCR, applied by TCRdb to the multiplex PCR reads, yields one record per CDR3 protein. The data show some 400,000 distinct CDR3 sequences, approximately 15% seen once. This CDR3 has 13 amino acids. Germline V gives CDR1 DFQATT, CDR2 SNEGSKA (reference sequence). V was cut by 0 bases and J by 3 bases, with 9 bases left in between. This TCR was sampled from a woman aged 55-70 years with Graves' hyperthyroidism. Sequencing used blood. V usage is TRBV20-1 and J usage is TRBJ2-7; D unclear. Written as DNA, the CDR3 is TGCAGTGCTAGAGATATACATTACTACGAGCAGTACTTC. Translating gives CSARDIHYYEQYF.